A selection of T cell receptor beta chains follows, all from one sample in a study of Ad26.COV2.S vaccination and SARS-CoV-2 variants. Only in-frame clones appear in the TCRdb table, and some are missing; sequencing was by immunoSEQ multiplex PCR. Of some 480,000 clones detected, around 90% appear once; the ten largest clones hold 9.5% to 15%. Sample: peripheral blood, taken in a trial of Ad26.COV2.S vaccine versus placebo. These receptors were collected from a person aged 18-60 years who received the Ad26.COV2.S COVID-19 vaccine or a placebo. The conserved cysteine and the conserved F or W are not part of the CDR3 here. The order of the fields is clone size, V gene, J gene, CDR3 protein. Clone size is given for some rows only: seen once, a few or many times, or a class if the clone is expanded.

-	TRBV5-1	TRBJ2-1	ASSLTSGLTYNEQF
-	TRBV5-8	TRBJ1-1	ASSLTHRDSF
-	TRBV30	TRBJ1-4	AWSVTQWGEKLF
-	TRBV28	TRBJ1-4	ASSFDRRIEKLF
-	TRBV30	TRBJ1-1	AWYRAYTEAF
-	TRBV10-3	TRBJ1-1	ATFRDLNTEAF
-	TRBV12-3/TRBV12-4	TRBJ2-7	ASSLAAGYEQY
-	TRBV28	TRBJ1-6	ASSLSPGSSYNSPLH
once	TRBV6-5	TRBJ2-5	ASSYSGRTYQETQY
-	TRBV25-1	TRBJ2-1	ASSDDRAREQF
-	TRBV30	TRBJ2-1	AWRESRNEQF
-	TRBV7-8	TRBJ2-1	ASSPLRQGSYGRAYNEQF
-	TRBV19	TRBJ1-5	ASSMGGQHNQPQH
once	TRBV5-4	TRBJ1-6	ASSQIDRAVNSPLH
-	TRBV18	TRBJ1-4	ASSPPRDSLNEKLF
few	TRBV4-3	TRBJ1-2	ASSPRGGGAGNYGYT
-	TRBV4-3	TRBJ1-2	ASSQEGNYGYT
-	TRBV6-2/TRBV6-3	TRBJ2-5	ASSAGQFETQY
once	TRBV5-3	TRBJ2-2	ARSRDRGFVGELF
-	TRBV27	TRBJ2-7	ASSSEGVSNSYEQY
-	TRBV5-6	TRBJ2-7	ASSLASGRVDYEQY
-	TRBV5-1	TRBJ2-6	ARRQFPKIPDSGANVLT
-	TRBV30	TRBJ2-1	AWMHRDEQF
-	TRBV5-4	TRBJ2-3	ASSFGVNTQY
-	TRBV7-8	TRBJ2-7	ASTPGGSAYEQY
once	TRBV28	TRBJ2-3	ASSLDTSGTSLTSTDTQY